Listed below are T cell receptor beta chains from one sample, sequenced in a study of radiotherapy plus CTLA-4 blockade in lung cancer. TCRdb's table, derived via immunoSEQ multiplex PCR, lists solely in-frame clones and lacks some. The top ten hold more than 6.5% of the sample, which has approximately 44,000 clones, around 77% seen once. The specimen comprised peripheral blood, sampled from a patient treated with radiotherapy plus ipilimumab. These receptors were taken from a human donor with non-small cell lung cancer who had stable disease on radiotherapy plus ipilimumab. The CDR3 runs from the conserved cysteine through the conserved F or W. A D gene is named only where the DNA matches it firmly.

J gene,D gene,V gene,CDR3 protein
TRBJ1-5,.,TRBV10-3,CAISVDGGNQPQHF
TRBJ2-3,TRBD2,TRBV4-3,CASSQEPTLAGLDTQYF
TRBJ2-1,.,TRBV6-5,CASSYGGNEQFF
TRBJ2-5,.,TRBV7-2,CASSLDTETQYF
TRBJ1-2,.,TRBV10-1,CASSEGLAGYTF
TRBJ1-6,.,TRBV30,CAWSPGASYNSPLHF
TRBJ1-2,TRBD1,TRBV30,CAWSGDSNYGYTF
TRBJ1-2,.,TRBV19,CASRMAEAYGYTF
TRBJ1-1,.,TRBV7-2,CASSLASRREAFF
TRBJ2-2,.,TRBV19,CASSDQKNTGELFF
TRBJ1-1,.,TRBV28,CASRGPMNTEAFF
TRBJ2-1,.,TRBV6-1,CASSGQTYNEQFF
TRBJ1-1,.,TRBV10-2,CASSLRPRDTEAFF
TRBJ2-1,.,TRBV7-2,CASYPQTQPSYNEQFF
TRBJ1-2,.,TRBV19,CASTYLTGPYGYTF
TRBJ2-1,.,TRBV27,CASSLQVHLYNEQFF
TRBJ2-3,TRBD2,TRBV10-3,CAISGRTSGGLTDTQYF
TRBJ1-1,TRBD1,TRBV29-1,CSVARTGGFRTEAFF
TRBJ1-1,.,TRBV19,CASSSHHTEAFF
TRBJ1-1,.,TRBV21-1,CASSIRTGRLDTEAFF
TRBJ1-1,.,TRBV19,CASSIQGTGSEAFF
TRBJ2-3,TRBD2,TRBV9,CASSVVVGEGLAGGTLDTQYF
TRBJ2-7,TRBD1,TRBV18,CASSRRDSSYEQYF
TRBJ2-1,TRBD1,TRBV10-1,CASSGRTGPTYYNEQFF
TRBJ1-5,.,TRBV27,CASSLIGQSNQPQHF
TRBJ1-5,.,TRBV11-2,CASSLGLDQPQHF
TRBJ2-3,.,TRBV6-5,CASSRTRGGTDTQYF
TRBJ1-1,TRBD1,TRBV2,CASTEVTGVTEAFF
TRBJ1-4,.,TRBV6-5,CASNEGANEKLFF
TRBJ2-7,.,TRBV14,CASSPTRAGYEQYF
TRBJ2-5,.,TRBV28,CASLDLGPKETQYF
TRBJ1-4,TRBD1,TRBV10-2,CASSEGTGEWKLFF
TRBJ2-2,.,TRBV6-6,CASSYGLGQGTGELFF
TRBJ2-1,.,TRBV12-5,CASGLVNMGEDTTYNEQFF
TRBJ1-2,.,TRBV9,CASSPRDRRTGSGYTF